Included here is one TCR beta chain sequence, with context. Antigen: not known. Primers for the PCR totalled 60 Vbeta and 13 Jbeta. Some clones are missing from TCRdb's copy, which holds only in-frame ones; the method was immunoSEQ multiplex PCR. In the table there are 100,000 to 150,000 clones, roughly 82% of which are singletons. The germline V gene encodes CDR1 LNHDA and CDR2 SQIVND (reference sequence). Trimming at V came to 1 base and at J to 2 bases, leaving 7 bases not matched to a gene. This CDR3 has 19 amino acids. This sample stems from a study of cytomegalovirus exposure and HLA in healthy donors. Overall study results and limits: Per a prior analysis, the majority of TCR beta V segments were productive roughly 87% or roughly 30% of the time. Later on, an analysis tied approximately 17,000 TCR beta sequences to HLA alleles at 0.05 false discovery rate. Most subjects' HLA-A and HLA-B alleles were reportedly predicted from TCR beta sequences. Near-uniform donor sequencing depth was presumed by presence/absence analyses.

Sequenced: PBMCs. The TCR comes from a woman between 40 and 50 years old in good health and CMV-seropositive. This sequence joins TRBV19 and TRBJ2-1, with 14 bases fitting TRBD2. CDR3 nucleotides: TGTGCCAGTAGTATAGGTGGGACTAGCGGGAGCCCCCCCTACAATGAGCAGTTCTTC. This sequence encodes CASSIGGTSGSPPYNEQFF.